This is a list of T cell receptor beta chains from one sample in a study of identical twins. One entry per CDR3 protein, called by TCRdb with MiXCR from the 5' RACE reads. This table holds about 790,000 distinct CDR3 sequences, about 18% found once. The same data also contributed to another study, on T cells expressing NK-cell markers.

The specimen sequenced was PBMCs. These receptors came from a young woman in good health. Both conserved end residues are part of each CDR3. D genes are given only for firm matches. Clone size appears in some rows only: once, few, many, or a class for an expanded clone.

>TRBV25-1|TRBJ1-2|.|.
CASSESSLTTNGYTF
>TRBV20-1|TRBJ2-1|.|few
CSARVLLPGGQFF
>TRBV5-1|TRBJ2-5|.|.
CASSSIAVQETQYF
>TRBV12-3/TRBV12-4|TRBJ2-1|TRBD1|.
CASSLNPGTGSSYNEQFF
>TRBV5-1|TRBJ2-3|TRBD2|.
CASSWVVAGGTDTQYF
>TRBV6-1|TRBJ2-1|.|.
CASSERNMNNEQFF
>TRBV9|TRBJ2-7|.|.
CASSVGAGFIYEQYF
>TRBV9|TRBJ2-7|.|many
CASSPSDGFSYEQYF
>TRBV7-2|TRBJ2-3|TRBD2|.
CASSLWGGTQYF
>TRBV5-6|TRBJ1-6|.|few
CASSLGRGVKSPLHF
>TRBV29-1|TRBJ2-5|.|.
CSALQGPETQYF
>TRBV6-4|TRBJ2-1|.|few
CASSDRTAGEQFF
>TRBV27|TRBJ2-2|.|.
CASSFWFRDTGELFF
>TRBV7-6|TRBJ2-1|.|.
CASSLRIPDNSYNEQFF
>TRBV7-6|TRBJ1-1|.|few
CASSTTAGAEAFF
>TRBV6-5|TRBJ1-5|.|few
CASSYKSHGYPQHF
>TRBV3-1|TRBJ2-1|TRBD2|.
CATSPTSGRGNEQFF
>TRBV9|TRBJ1-2|TRBD1|.
CASRHRQGGDGYTF
>TRBV11-2|TRBJ2-3|TRBD2|few
CASSSQREGPGTDTQYF
>TRBV29-1|TRBJ2-7|TRBD1|few
CSFSYRGADEQYF
>TRBV6-6|TRBJ2-5|.|.
CASSSYSQETQYF
>TRBV6-1|TRBJ1-2|.|.
CASSSLGGQDYGYTF
>TRBV7-2|TRBJ2-7|TRBD2|.
CASSLEVAGGRNEQYF
>TRBV9|TRBJ2-7|TRBD2|.
CASSPAPHPGTSGYEQYF
>TRBV15|TRBJ2-7|.|.
CATSQAPGEQYF
>TRBV5-6|TRBJ2-5|.|.
CASSLGERETQYF
>TRBV19|TRBJ2-3|TRBD1|.
CASSWIPGTGGDTQYF
>TRBV6-1|TRBJ1-1|.|.
CASSDHRVGTLNTEAFF
>TRBV6-1|TRBJ2-1|.|few
CASRGRRGEGNNEQFF
>TRBV12-5|TRBJ2-3|.|few
CASGSGDQFADTQYF
>TRBV20-1|TRBJ2-2|.|few
CSARDKRGRELFF
>TRBV7-9|TRBJ1-1|.|few
CASSLSAGEAFF
>TRBV5-1|TRBJ2-2|.|.
CASDLGATGELFF
>TRBV7-9|TRBJ2-7|TRBD2|few
CASSLIRWGTRGYEQYF
>TRBV12-3/TRBV12-4|TRBJ2-3|TRBD2|few
CASSSLLAGSQYF
>TRBV20-1|TRBJ2-1|.|.
CSARDPGRGGSKQFF
>TRBV10-3|TRBJ2-3|TRBD2|.
CAISGRAGVTDTQYF
>TRBV7-3|TRBJ2-2|TRBD2|.
CASSLNSGGAGELFF
>TRBV7-6|TRBJ2-3|.|few
CASLPLSSVSTDTQYF
>TRBV12-3/TRBV12-4|TRBJ2-3|.|few
CASSRSNRGTDTQYF
>TRBV9|TRBJ1-2|.|.
CASSVAGSGYTF
>TRBV9|TRBJ2-2|TRBD1|few
CASRQGSNTGELFF
>TRBV12-3/TRBV12-4|TRBJ2-3|.|few
CASSWGRTDTQYF
>TRBV5-1|TRBJ2-3|.|few
CASSSASRAEDTQYF
>TRBV3-1|TRBJ2-5|.|.
CASSRWQGTQYF
>TRBV28|TRBJ2-3|.|many
CASSLWATDTQYF
>TRBV29-1|TRBJ2-7|TRBD2|many
CSGTSGRYEQYF
>TRBV4-3|TRBJ1-2|.|.
CASSQVSDSYGYTF